This paragraph covers one T cell receptor beta chain sequence. The target antigen is unknown. V gave up 5 bases and J gave up 3 bases, with 14 bases separating them. Germline loops: CDR1 SGHNT, CDR2 YYREEE (reference sequence). CDR3 length: 14 residues. Preparation of TCR beta libraries was done by quantitative 5'-RACE with molecular barcodes. TCRdb recomputed calls from the 5' RACE reads with MiXCR, one row per CDR3 protein. The table includes approximately 260,000 distinct CDR3 sequences, around 7.8% detected once. The sample comes from a study of CD8 T cells in ankylosing spondylitis. Findings and caveats of the study: Ankylosing spondylitis blood appeared to carry a characteristic TCR beta motif of under ten highly homologous variants. Clones tied to disease were said to be significantly enriched in matched ankylosing spondylitis synovial fluid. Earlier authors reported some of these motif variants in reactive arthritis synovial fluid and blood.

Sequencing was carried out using blood, either unsorted or a sorted T cell fraction (not recorded which). V usage is TRBV5-4 and J usage is TRBJ2-5; a weak D match, TRBD2 (5 bases). The clonotype was recovered from a male donor with ankylosing spondylitis or in good health (not recorded which). For the CDR3, the DNA is TGTGCCAGCAGTCAAGATCCGCGGGAAGAGACCCAGTACTTC. Amino acid sequence: CASSQDPREETQYF. Full variable domain (missing parts from reference TRBV5-4 and TRBJ2-5): ETGVTQSPTHLIKTRGQQVTLRCSSQSGHNTVSWYQQALGQGPQFIFQYYREEENGRGNFPPRFSGLQFPNYSSELNVNALELDDSALYLCASSQDPREETQYFGPGTRLLVL.